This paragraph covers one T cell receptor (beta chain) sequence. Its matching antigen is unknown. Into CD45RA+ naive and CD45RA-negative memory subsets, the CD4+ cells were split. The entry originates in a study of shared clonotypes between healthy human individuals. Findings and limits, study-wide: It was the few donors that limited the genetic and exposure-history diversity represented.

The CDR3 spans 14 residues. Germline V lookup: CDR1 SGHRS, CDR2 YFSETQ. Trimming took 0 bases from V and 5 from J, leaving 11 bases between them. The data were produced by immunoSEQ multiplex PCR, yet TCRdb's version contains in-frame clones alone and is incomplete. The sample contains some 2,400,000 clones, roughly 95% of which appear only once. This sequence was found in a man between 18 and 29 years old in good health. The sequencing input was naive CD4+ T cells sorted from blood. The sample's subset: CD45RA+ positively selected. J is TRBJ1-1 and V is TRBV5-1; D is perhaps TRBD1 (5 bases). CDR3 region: CASSLERWGTEAFF. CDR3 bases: TGCGCCAGCAGCTTGGAGCGATGGGGGACTGAAGCTTTCTTT.